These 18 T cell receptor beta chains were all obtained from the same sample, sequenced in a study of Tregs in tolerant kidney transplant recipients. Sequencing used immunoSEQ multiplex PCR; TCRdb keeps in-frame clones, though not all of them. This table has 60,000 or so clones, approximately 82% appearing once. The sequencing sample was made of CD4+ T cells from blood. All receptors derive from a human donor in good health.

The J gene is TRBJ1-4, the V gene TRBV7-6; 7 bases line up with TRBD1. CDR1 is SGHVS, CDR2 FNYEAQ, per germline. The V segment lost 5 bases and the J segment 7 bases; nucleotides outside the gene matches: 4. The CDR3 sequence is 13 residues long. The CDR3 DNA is TGTGCCAGCAGCCGGACAGGAGGTGAAAAACTGTTTTTT. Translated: CASSRTGGEKLFF.

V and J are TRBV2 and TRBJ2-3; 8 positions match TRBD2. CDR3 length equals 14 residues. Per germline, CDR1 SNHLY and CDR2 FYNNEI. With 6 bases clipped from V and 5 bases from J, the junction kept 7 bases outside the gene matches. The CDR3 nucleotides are TGTGCCAGCAGGGCAGGGCGGGGGGAAGATACGCAGTATTTT. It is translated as CASRAGRGEDTQYF. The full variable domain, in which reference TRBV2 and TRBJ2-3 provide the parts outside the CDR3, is EPEVTQTPSHQVTQMGQEVILRCVPISNHLYFYWYRQILGQKVEFLVSFYNNEISEKSEIFDDQFSVERPDGSNFTLKIRSTKLEDSAMYFCASRAGRGEDTQYFGPGTRLTVL.

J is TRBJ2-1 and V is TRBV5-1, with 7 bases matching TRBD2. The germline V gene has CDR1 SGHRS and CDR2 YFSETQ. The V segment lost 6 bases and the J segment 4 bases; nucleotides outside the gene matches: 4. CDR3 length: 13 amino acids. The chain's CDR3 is CASNAGVYNEQFF. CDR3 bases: TGCGCCAGCAACGCGGGGGTTTACAATGAGCAGTTCTTC.

CDR3 sequence reads: CASSQETAGRDTQYF. In DNA form, the CDR3 reads TGCGCCAGCAGCCAAGAGACGGCGGGGCGGGATACGCAGTATTTT. The chain recombines TRBV4-3 with TRBJ2-3, with D possibly TRBD2 on 6 matching bases. The germline V and J ends were trimmed by 0 bases and 6 bases, with 13 bases remaining between them. The CDR3 loop spans 15 amino acids. Looked up from germline, CDR1 is LGHNA and CDR2 is YSLEER.

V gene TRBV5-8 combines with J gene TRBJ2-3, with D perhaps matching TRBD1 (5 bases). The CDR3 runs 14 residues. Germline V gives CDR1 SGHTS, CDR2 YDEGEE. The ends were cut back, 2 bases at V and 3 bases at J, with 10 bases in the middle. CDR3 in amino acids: CASSFLGATDTQYF. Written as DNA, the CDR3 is TGTGCCAGCAGCTTTCTAGGGGCTACAGATACGCAGTATTTT.

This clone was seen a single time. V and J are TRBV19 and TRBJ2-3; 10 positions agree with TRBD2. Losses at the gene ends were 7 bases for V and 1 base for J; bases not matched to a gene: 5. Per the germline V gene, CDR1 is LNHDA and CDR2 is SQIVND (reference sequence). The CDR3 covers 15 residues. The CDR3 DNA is TGTGCCAGTAACAGCGGGGGGGCCGGCACAGATACGCAGTATTTT. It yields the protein CASNSGGAGTDTQYF.

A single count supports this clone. For the CDR3, the DNA is TGCGCCAGCAGCTTGCCTAGCGGGGGGCGGGAGACCCAGTACTTC. This sequence encodes CASSLPSGGRETQYF. V gene TRBV5-1 combines with J gene TRBJ2-5; 11 bases match TRBD2. There are 15 residues in the CDR3. Looked up from germline, CDR1 is SGHRS and CDR2 is YFSETQ. With 1 base clipped from V and 5 bases from J, the junction kept 4 bases outside the gene matches.

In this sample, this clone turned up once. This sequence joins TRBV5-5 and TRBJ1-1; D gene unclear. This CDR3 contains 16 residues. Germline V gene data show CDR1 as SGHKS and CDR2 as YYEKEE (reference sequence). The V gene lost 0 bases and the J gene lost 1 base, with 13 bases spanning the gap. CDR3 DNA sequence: TGTGCCAGCAGCTTGGTATCAGGCAACCGGAACACTGAAGCTTTCTTT. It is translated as CASSLVSGNRNTEAFF.

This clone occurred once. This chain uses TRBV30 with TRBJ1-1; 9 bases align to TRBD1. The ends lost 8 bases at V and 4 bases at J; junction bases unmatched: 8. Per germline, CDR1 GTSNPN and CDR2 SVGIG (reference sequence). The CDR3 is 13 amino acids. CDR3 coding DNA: TGTGCCGCGGAACAGGGGGCGGTCACTGAAGCTTTCTTT. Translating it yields CAAEQGAVTEAFF.

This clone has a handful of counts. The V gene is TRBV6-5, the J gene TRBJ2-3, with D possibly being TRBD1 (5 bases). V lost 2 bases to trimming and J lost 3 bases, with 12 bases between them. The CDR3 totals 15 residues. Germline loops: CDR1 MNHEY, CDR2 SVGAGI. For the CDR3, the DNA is TGTGCCAGCAGTTACGGGGCAGGCGGAACAGATACGCAGTATTTT. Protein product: CASSYGAGGTDTQYF.

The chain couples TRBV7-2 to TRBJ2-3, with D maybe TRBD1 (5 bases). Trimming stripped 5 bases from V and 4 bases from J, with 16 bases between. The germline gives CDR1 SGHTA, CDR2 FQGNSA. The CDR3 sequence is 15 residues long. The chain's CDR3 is CASSPRLRGADTQYF. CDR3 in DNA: TGTGCCAGCAGCCCCCGTTTAAGGGGCGCAGATACGCAGTATTTT.

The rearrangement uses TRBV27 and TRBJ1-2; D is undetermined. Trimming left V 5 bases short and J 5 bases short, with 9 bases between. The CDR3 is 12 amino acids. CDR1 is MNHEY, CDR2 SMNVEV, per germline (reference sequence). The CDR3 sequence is CASSQRGYGYTF. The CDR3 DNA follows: TGTGCCAGCAGTCAGCGAGGGTATGGCTACACCTTC.

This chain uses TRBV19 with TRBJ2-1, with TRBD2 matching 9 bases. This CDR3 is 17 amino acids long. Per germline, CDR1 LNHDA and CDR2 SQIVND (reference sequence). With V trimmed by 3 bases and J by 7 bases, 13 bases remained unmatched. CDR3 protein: CASSIQGGAGGSNEQFF. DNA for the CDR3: TGTGCCAGTAGTATTCAAGGAGGAGCGGGAGGTAGTAATGAGCAGTTCTTC.

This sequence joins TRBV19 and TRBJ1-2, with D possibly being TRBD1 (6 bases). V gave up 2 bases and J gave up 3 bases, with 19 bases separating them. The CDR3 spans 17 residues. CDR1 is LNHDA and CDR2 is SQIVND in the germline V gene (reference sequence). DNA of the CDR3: TGTGCCAGTAGTATAAAATTGGACAGACGATTCCACTATGGCTACACCTTC. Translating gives CASSIKLDRRFHYGYTF.

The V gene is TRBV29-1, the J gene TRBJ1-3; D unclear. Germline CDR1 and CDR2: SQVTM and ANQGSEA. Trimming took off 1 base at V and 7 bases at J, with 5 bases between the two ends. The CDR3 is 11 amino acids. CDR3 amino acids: CSVEVGNTIYF. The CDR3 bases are TGCAGCGTTGAAGTAGGGAACACCATATATTTT.

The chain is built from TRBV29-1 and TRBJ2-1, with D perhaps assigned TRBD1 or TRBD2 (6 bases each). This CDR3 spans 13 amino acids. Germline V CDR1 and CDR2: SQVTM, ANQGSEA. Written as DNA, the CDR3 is TGCGCCGGTCGGGGGCCCTTCTACAATGAGCAGTTCTTC. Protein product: CAGRGPFYNEQFF.

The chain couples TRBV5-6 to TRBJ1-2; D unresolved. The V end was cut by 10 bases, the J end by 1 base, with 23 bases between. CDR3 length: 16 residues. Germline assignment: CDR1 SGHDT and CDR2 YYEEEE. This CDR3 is CASQRAATTFNYGYTF. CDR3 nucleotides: TGTGCCTCACAGCGGGCAGCGACTACTTTTAACTATGGCTACACCTTC.

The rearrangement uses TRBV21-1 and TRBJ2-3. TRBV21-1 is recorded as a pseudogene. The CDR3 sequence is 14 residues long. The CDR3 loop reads CASTPDACTDTQYF. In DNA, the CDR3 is TGTGCCAGCACCCCGGACGCCTGCACAGATACGCAGTATTTT.